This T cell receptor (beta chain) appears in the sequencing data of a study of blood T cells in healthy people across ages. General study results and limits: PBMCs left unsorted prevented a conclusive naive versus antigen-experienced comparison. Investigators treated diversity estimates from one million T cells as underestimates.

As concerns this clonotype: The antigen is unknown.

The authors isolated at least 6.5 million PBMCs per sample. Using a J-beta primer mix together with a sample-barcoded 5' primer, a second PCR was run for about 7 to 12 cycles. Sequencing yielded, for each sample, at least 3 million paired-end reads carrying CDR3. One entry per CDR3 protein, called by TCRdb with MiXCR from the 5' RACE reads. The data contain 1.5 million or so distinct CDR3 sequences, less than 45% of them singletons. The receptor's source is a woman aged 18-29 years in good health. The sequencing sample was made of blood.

The CDR3 nucleotides are TGTGCCAGCCTTCCCTACAGCTCCTACGAGCAGTACTTC. Protein: CASLPYSSYEQYF. The genes are TRBV2 and TRBJ2-7; no reliable D call. V was trimmed by 8 bases and J by 0 bases, leaving 11 bases between them. The CDR3 sequence is 13 residues long. Germline lookup yields CDR1 SNHLY and CDR2 FYNNEI.